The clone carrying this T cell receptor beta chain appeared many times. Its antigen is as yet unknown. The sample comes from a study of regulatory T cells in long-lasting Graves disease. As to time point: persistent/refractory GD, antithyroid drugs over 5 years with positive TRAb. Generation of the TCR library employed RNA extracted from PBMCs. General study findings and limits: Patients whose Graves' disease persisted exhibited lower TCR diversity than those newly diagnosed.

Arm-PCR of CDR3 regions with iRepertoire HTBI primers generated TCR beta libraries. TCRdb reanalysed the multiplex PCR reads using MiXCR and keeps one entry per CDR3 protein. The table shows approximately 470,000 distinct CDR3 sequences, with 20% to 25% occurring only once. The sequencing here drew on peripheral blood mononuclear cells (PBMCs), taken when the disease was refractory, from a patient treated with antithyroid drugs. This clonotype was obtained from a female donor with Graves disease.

The CDR3 DNA reads as TGTGCCAGCAGTTTACAGGGGTTCGGGGAGACCCAGTACTTC. Translation: CASSLQGFGETQYF. The rearrangement uses TRBV12-3 or TRBV12-4 and TRBJ2-5, with D possibly matching TRBD1 (6 bases). The CDR3 has 14 amino acids. V was shortened by 2 bases and J by 5 bases, with 12 bases between the two germline ends.